This T cell receptor (beta chain) was sequenced for a study of radiotherapy plus CTLA-4 blockade in lung cancer. Study results and caveats: Clones of tumor-derived TCRs expanded in blood after radiotherapy plus ipilimumab. Response, reportedly, was best predicted by interferon-beta along with early blood T cell clone dynamics.

The CDR3 length is 10 residues. Comments on this clone: No antigen is known for it.

Sequenced by immunoSEQ multiplex PCR; TCRdb stores in-frame clones only, minus some. This repertoire shows over 60,000 clones, around 90% found once; its top ten account for over 35%. V gene TRBV21-1 combines with J gene TRBJ2-1. TRBV21-1 is listed as a pseudogene. The receptor was isolated from a human donor with non-small cell lung cancer that progressed on radiotherapy plus ipilimumab. The sample was peripheral blood, taken from a patient treated with radiotherapy plus ipilimumab. This chain's CDR3 is CASSKTEQFF. The CDR3 nucleotides read TGTGCCAGCAGCAAAACTGAGCAGTTCTTC.